The text below deals with one TCR beta chain. No antigen is known for it. Since a much larger clone is just one base distant, this may be a read error. The final CDR3 position lacks the conserved phenylalanine or tryptophan, pointing to a likely read error. These data belong to a study of glioma-infiltrating T cells. Overall study findings and caveats: Non-neoplastic patients had below-expected tissue-blood divergence, while all gliomas exceeded expectation. Signature shared blood CDR3 motifs were enriched in low-divergence and depleted in high-divergence patients.

TCR alpha and beta CDR3 regions were amplified from RNA using iRepertoire nested multiplex PCR. Tissue mRNA or PBMC total RNA, about 90-400 ng, went into one-step reverse transcription and amplification. Using its own MiXCR run on the multiplex PCR reads, TCRdb lists one record per CDR3 protein. The sample lists 300,000 to 400,000 distinct CDR3 sequences; around 45% were seen once. This clonotype was obtained from a human donor with low-grade glioma or glioblastoma, undergoing nonglioma brain surgery, or in good health (not recorded which). Sequenced sample: glioma tissue, nonneoplastic brain tissue, or PBMCs (not recorded which).

CDR3 sequence (DNA): TGTGCCAGCGGTCCTGGGGAAGGGACTGAAGCTTTCCTT. It is translated as CASGPGEGTEAFL. The rearrangement joins TRBV28 to TRBJ1-1, with D hard to call. The CDR3 has 13 residues. Looked up from germline, CDR1 is MDHEN and CDR2 is SYDVKM. Deletions cut 8 bases from V and 5 bases from J, with 15 bases between.